This TCR beta chain derives from a study of cytomegalovirus exposure and HLA in healthy donors. Unrecorded immune exposure was likely among donors, who were nominally healthy when sampled. Comment on this clone: Its target is not known.

Study-level points and caveats: Later analysis placed DRB1 highest and HLA-C lowest in TCR association rates, which differed by HLA locus.

It was with 60 Vbeta and 13 Jbeta primers that the PCR ran. Sequenced by immunoSEQ multiplex PCR; TCRdb stores in-frame clones only, minus some. The sample records a few hundred thousand clones, approximately 81% being singletons. Germline assignment: CDR1 MNHNS and CDR2 SASEGT. The CDR3 contains 15 residues. With 7 bases removed from V and 5 bases from J, the gap between germline ends came to 20 bases. The gene calls are TRBV6-1 and TRBJ1-1; D possibly corresponds to TRBD1 (5 bases). Sequences were obtained from PBMCs. This receptor was taken from a woman aged 55-70 years in good health and CMV-seropositive. In nucleotides, the CDR3 is TGTGCCAGCACCGAATGGTGGGGGGTGTTAACTGAAGCTTTCTTT. Protein product: CASTEWWGVLTEAFF.